This passage covers 25 T cell receptor beta chains from one sample sequenced in a study of CD8+CD57+ T cells in acquired aplastic anemia. Researchers used genomic DNA as the template to profile TCR beta VDJ and CDR3. TCRdb processed the reads anew with MiXCR; each CDR3 protein has one entry. The data contain 100,000 to 150,000 distinct CDR3 sequences, 40% to 60% of them seen just once; the ten biggest clones take up under 3%. Sequencing was carried out using sorted CD4+, CD8+, or CD8+CD57+ T cells (not recorded which) from PBMCs. Every receptor here comes from a human donor in good health, serving as a control.

V usage is TRBV7-3 and J usage is TRBJ1-1; 7 bases are a match to TRBD1. The V gene's germline CDR1 is SGHTA and CDR2 FQGTGA. The CDR3 loop spans 12 amino acids. The trim removed 8 bases at V and 7 bases at J, leaving 7 bases unmatched. CDR3 protein: CASPTGTVEAFF. CDR3 DNA sequence: TGTGCCAGCCCCACTGGGACAGTTGAAGCTTTCTTT.

This clonotype was observed a handful of times. This chain links TRBV29-1 with TRBJ2-3; D ambiguous. The V end was cut by 5 bases, the J end by 6 bases, with 9 bases between. Germline-derived CDR1 and CDR2 are SQVTM and ANQGSEA. The CDR3 loop spans 11 amino acids. For the CDR3, the DNA is TGCAGCGTTCGGACCGGGGATACGCAGTATTTT. Protein product: CSVRTGDTQYF.

On this clonotype itself: One end of the junction fails to match germline, which may point to a read error. The gene calls are TRBV29-1 and TRBJ1-1, with a possible D match to TRBD1 (6 bases). Per the germline V gene, CDR1 is SQVTM and CDR2 is ANQGSEA. The CDR3 is 16 amino acids. CDR3 sequence (DNA): TGCAGCGTTGAACTGGGGGCGAGTAGGATGAACGCTGAAGCTTCCTTT. It translates to CSVELGASRMNAEASF.

This clonotype was seen at least ten times. This rearrangement joins TRBV20-1 to TRBJ2-1; 11 bases are shared with TRBD2. The ends lost 2 bases at V and 7 bases at J; junction bases unmatched: 16. The CDR3 is 18 amino acids. Germline V gene sequence: CDR1 DFQATT, CDR2 SNEGSKA (reference sequence). As DNA, the CDR3 is TGCAGTGCTAGATTTCTGAGACTAGCGGGAAGGCGGGGGAATGAGCAGTTCTTC. Amino acid sequence: CSARFLRLAGRRGNEQFF.

The chain uses TRBV2 and TRBJ2-7; D remains unclear. CDR1 is SNHLY and CDR2 is FYNNEI in the germline V gene. Trimming removed 7 bases from V and 0 bases from J, with 7 bases in between. This CDR3 has 12 amino acids. The CDR3 region is CASIISSYEQYF. CDR3 DNA: TGTGCCAGCATTATTAGCTCCTACGAGCAGTACTTC.

The chain recombines TRBV10-3 with TRBJ2-2; no clear D. V was cut by 6 bases and J by 10 bases, with 15 bases left in between. This CDR3 comprises 13 residues. CDR1 and CDR2 from the germline V gene are ENHRY and SYGVKD. Written as DNA, the CDR3 is TGTGCCATCAGGAACAAAGGTGCAGAGGAGCTGTTTTTT. It translates to CAIRNKGAEELFF.

This clonotype was recorded a few times. The rearrangement links TRBV2 to TRBJ1-1; D not resolved. V lost 8 bases to trimming and J lost 0 bases, with 13 bases between them. This CDR3 comprises 14 residues. Germline-derived CDR1 and CDR2 are SNHLY and FYNNEI. CDR3 sequence (DNA): TGTGCCAGCTGCGTCGGACGGTTGAACACTGAAGCTTTCTTT. Its protein is CASCVGRLNTEAFF.

This chain connects TRBV7-7 to TRBJ2-3; D call uncertain. The germline V and J ends were trimmed by 1 base and 2 bases, with 7 bases remaining between them. CDR3 length equals 14 residues. Looked up from germline, CDR1 is SSHAT and CDR2 is FNYEAQ (reference sequence). CDR3 nucleotides: TGTGCCAGCAGCTTAGGAGGCCCCACAGATACGCAGTATTTT. Translation: CASSLGGPTDTQYF.

This clonotype has at least ten counts. The chain uses TRBV9 and TRBJ2-1, with D possibly TRBD2 on 6 matching bases. There are 15 residues in the CDR3. The V end lost 6 bases, the J end lost 4 bases, and 17 bases lay between the germline ends. Germline loops: CDR1 SGDLS, CDR2 YYNGEE. The CDR3, as DNA: TGTGCCAGCACCTCATGGGGGGATTCATACAATGAGCAGTTCTTC. This encodes CASTSWGDSYNEQFF. The complete variable domain, with remaining parts taken from reference TRBV9 and TRBJ2-1, reads DSGVTQTPKHLITATGQRVTLRCSPRSGDLSVYWYQQSLDQGLQFLIQYYNGEERAKGNILERFSAQQFPDLHSELNLSSLELGDSALYFCASTSWGDSYNEQFFGPGTRLTVL.

V and J are TRBV5-6 and TRBJ1-2; D is uncertain. Germline lookup yields CDR1 SGHDT and CDR2 YYEEEE. CDR3 length: 12 residues. V gave up 0 bases and J gave up 7 bases, with 7 bases separating them. Here the CDR3 reads CASSLEAAGYTF. The CDR3 nucleotides are TGTGCCAGCAGCTTGGAGGCAGCTGGCTACACCTTC.

This rearrangement joins TRBV15 to TRBJ2-4; the match to TRBD1 covers 11 bases. The trim removed 5 bases at V and 7 bases at J, leaving 4 bases unmatched. Germline values: CDR1 LNHNV, CDR2 YYDKDF (reference sequence). The CDR3 sequence is 14 residues long. In DNA, the CDR3 is TGTGCCACCAGCCGAGGGACAGGGGGGAACATTCAGTACTTC. Encoded protein: CATSRGTGGNIQYF.

With regard to this clonotype: Possible read error: a much larger clone is one base away. The chain carries TRBV18 and TRBJ2-5, with 7 bases aligning to TRBD1. The junction had 4 bases not matched to a gene; V was cut back by 2 bases and J by 4 bases. There are 14 residues in the CDR3. Per germline, CDR1 KGHSH and CDR2 LQKENI. CDR3 amino acids: CASSPTRGRETQYF. CDR3 DNA sequence: TGTGCCAGCTCACCAACAAGGGGGCGAGAGACCCAGTACTTC.

About this clonotype itself: A much larger clone sits a single nucleotide away, making a read error possible. J is TRBJ2-2 and V is TRBV12-3 or TRBV12-4, with D possibly called TRBD1 or TRBD2 (5 bases each). This CDR3 spans 14 amino acids. CDR3 bases: TGTGCCAGCAGTCCCTTTGGGGCCACCGGGGAGCTGTCTTTT. Translated: CASSPFGATGELSF.

The rearrangement joins TRBV29-1 to TRBJ2-7, with D hard to call. Germline V gives CDR1 SQVTM, CDR2 ANQGSEA. The ends were cut back, 0 bases at V and 6 bases at J, with 15 bases in the middle. This CDR3 spans 14 amino acids. The CDR3 DNA reads as TGCAGCGTTGAAGATCCCAGCCAGATTTCCGAGCAGTACTTC. This sequence encodes CSVEDPSQISEQYF.

The chain joins TRBV10-3 to TRBJ2-5, with D tentatively TRBD1 (5 bases). This CDR3 is built from 15 residues. Germline lookup yields CDR1 ENHRY and CDR2 SYGVKD. Trimming cost V 8 bases and J 1 base, with 17 bases left between them. The CDR3 nucleotides are TGTGCCATCGGGTTCTATGACAGTTCCCAAGAGACCCAGTACTTC. This sequence encodes CAIGFYDSSQETQYF.

This clonotype was seen ten or more times. This chain uses TRBV19 with TRBJ1-5, with TRBD1 identical over 9 bases. CDR3 size: 16 residues. Germline loops: CDR1 LNHDA, CDR2 SQIVND (reference sequence). V trimming: 4 bases; J trimming: 6 bases; junction bases outside the gene matches: 10. The CDR3 region has the DNA TGTGCCAGTAGTAACCCTCCGGACAGGGGAGGTCAGCCCCAGCATTTT. Translated: CASSNPPDRGGQPQHF.

V usage is TRBV24-1 and J usage is TRBJ1-2; 8 bases are shared with TRBD1. CDR1 is KGHDR and CDR2 is SFDVKD in the germline V gene. This CDR3 contains 14 residues. V shed 3 bases, J shed 11 bases, and the junction held 10 bases outside the gene matches. CDR3 coding DNA: TGTGCCACCAGTGATCCAGGACAGGGCACGAGGTACACCTTC. It specifies CATSDPGQGTRYTF.

This sequence joins TRBV7-6 and TRBJ1-4, with D uncertain. The ends were cut back, 7 bases at V and 1 base at J, with 10 bases in the middle. This CDR3 spans 14 amino acids. Germline V CDR1 and CDR2: SGHVS, FNYEAQ. The CDR3 DNA is TGTGCCAGCACCGAAGGCAGAACTAATGAAAAACTGTTTTTT. Translating gives CASTEGRTNEKLFF.

At least ten counts were recorded for this clonotype. J is TRBJ1-5 and V is TRBV7-6; 7 bases map to TRBD1. V dropped 5 bases and J dropped 1; count of bases not matched to a gene: 8. The CDR3 is made up of 16 amino acids. Germline CDR1 reads SGHVS; CDR2 reads FNYEAQ. CDR3 sequence: CASSQGGGWSNQPQHF. The DNA for the CDR3 is TGTGCCAGCAGCCAGGGGGGGGGATGGAGCAATCAGCCCCAGCATTTT.

This clonotype came up many times. V gene TRBV27 combines with J gene TRBJ2-3; D assignment may be TRBD1 or TRBD2 (6 bases each). Germline assignment: CDR1 MNHEY and CDR2 SMNVEV (reference sequence). The CDR3 covers 15 residues. V was trimmed by 5 bases and J by 5 bases, leaving 17 bases between them. CDR3 sequence (DNA): TGTGCCAGCAGTCTACAAGGGGGGCTCGGAGATACGCAGTATTTT. Protein: CASSLQGGLGDTQYF.

Concerning this clonotype: Being one base from a much bigger clone, this may be a read error. Because the CDR3 is missing its conserved closing phenylalanine or tryptophan, this is likely a read error. The rearrangement uses TRBV3-1 and TRBJ2-3; TRBD1 is a possible D gene (5 bases). Germline V gene lookup returns CDR1 LGHDT and CDR2 YNNKEL (reference sequence). The CDR3 extends over 14 amino acids. The CDR3 loop is CASTQRGGSDTQYL. The CDR3 DNA reads as TGTGCCAGCACCCAAAGGGGTGGTTCAGATACGCAGTATCTT.

The gene calls are TRBV9 and TRBJ1-1; D not resolved. This CDR3 is built from 14 residues. The V gene lost 5 bases and the J gene lost 2 bases, with 13 bases spanning the gap. Per germline, CDR1 SGDLS and CDR2 YYNGEE. In nucleotides, the CDR3 is TGTGCCAGCAGTGAAGAGGGAGACAACACTGAAGCTTTCTTT. Translating gives CASSEEGDNTEAFF.

The rearrangement joins TRBV2 to TRBJ2-7; perhaps TRBD1 as D (6 bases). Germline V gives CDR1 SNHLY, CDR2 FYNNEI. Trimming stripped 6 bases from V and 7 bases from J, with 7 bases between. The CDR3 sequence is 10 residues long. The chain's CDR3 is CASSGQEQYF. CDR3 nucleotide sequence: TGTGCCAGCAGCGGACAGGAGCAGTACTTC.

This clonotype was seen only a few times. J is TRBJ1-3 and V is TRBV25-1; D not resolved. V was clipped by 4 bases and J by 3 bases, with 7 bases between them. Germline assignment: CDR1 MGHDK and CDR2 SYGVNS. The CDR3 spans 13 residues. CDR3: CASSGGNGNTIYF. The CDR3 region has the DNA TGTGCCAGCAGTGGCGGGAATGGAAACACCATATATTTT. The entire variable domain, with the rest obtained from reference TRBV25-1 and TRBJ1-3, is as follows: EADIYQTPRYLVIGTGKKITLECSQTMGHDKMYWYQQDPGMELHLIHYSYGVNSTEKGDLSSESTVSRIRTEHFPLTLESARPSHTSQYLCASSGGNGNTIYFGEGSWLTVV.

Details on this clonotype: Since no conserved phenylalanine or tryptophan closes the CDR3, a read error is the likely cause. No DNA is shown, since the ends of the CDR3 on it are uncertain; the CDR3 is the one TCRdb lists. The gene calls are TRBV20-1 and TRBJ2-1; TRBD2 is the table's D call, not checked against the DNA. Per germline, CDR1 DFQATT and CDR2 SNEGSKA (reference sequence). The CDR3 numbers 8 amino acids, ends counted. The CDR3 reads CSARSPTS.